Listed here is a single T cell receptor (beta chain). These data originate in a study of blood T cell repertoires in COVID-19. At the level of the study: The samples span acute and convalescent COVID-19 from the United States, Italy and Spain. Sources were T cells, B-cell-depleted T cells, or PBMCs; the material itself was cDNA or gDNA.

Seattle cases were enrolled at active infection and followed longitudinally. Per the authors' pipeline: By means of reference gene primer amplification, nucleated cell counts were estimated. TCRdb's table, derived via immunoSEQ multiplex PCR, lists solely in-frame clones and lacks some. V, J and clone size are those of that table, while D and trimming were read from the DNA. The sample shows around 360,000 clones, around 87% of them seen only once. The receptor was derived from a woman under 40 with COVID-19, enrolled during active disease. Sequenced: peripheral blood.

Written as DNA, the CDR3 is TGTGCCAGCAGCCCCCAGGTGGGCACTGAAGCTTTCTTT. It codes for CASSPQVGTEAFF. The chain combines TRBV6-2 or TRBV6-3 with TRBJ1-1; no clear D gene. CDR3 size: 13 residues. V was shortened by 6 bases and J by 4 bases, with 12 bases between the two germline ends. Germline V lookup: CDR1 MNHEY, CDR2 SVGEGT.